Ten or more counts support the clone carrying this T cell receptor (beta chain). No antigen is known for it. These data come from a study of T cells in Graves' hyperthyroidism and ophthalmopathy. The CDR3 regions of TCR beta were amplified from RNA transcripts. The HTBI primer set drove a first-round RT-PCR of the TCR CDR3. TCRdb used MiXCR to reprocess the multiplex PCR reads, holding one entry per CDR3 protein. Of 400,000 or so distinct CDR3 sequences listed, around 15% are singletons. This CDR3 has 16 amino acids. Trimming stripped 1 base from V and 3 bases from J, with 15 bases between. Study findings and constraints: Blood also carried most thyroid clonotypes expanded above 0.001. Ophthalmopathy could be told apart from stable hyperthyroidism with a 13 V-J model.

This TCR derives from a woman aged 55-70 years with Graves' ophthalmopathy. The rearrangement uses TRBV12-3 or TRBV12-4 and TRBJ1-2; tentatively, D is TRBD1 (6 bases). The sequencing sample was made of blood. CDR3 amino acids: CASSLEGGRDHYGYTF. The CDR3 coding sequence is TGTGCCAGCAGTTTAGAAGGGGGTAGGGATCACTATGGCTACACCTTC.